This TCR beta chain stems from a study of blood T cell repertoires in COVID-19. The wider study: The United States, Italy and Spain were the sources of the acute and convalescent COVID-19 samples. Nucleic acid was either cDNA or gDNA, and it came from T cells, B-cell-depleted T cells, or PBMCs.

Germline values: CDR1 MNHEY, CDR2 SVGEGT. This CDR3 spans 12 amino acids. Trimming shortened V by 8 bases and J by 4 bases, and 9 bases separated the two germline ends. In the study's own analysis: Reference gene primer amplification gave nucleated cell count estimates. The repertoire was sequenced with immunoSEQ multiplex PCR; TCRdb's copy has only in-frame clones and lacks some. That table supplies the V and J calls and clone size; D and trimming were determined from the DNA. The sample lists fewer than 40,000 clones, 85% to 95% occurring once. The V gene is TRBV6-2 or TRBV6-3, the J gene TRBJ1-5, with a possible D match to TRBD1 (6 bases). The specimen sequenced was peripheral blood. This clonotype was sampled from a human donor in a cohort sampled during active COVID-19. CDR3 coding DNA: TGTGCCAGCGGCCAGGGGAATCAGCCCCAGCATTTT. Amino acids: CASGQGNQPQHF.